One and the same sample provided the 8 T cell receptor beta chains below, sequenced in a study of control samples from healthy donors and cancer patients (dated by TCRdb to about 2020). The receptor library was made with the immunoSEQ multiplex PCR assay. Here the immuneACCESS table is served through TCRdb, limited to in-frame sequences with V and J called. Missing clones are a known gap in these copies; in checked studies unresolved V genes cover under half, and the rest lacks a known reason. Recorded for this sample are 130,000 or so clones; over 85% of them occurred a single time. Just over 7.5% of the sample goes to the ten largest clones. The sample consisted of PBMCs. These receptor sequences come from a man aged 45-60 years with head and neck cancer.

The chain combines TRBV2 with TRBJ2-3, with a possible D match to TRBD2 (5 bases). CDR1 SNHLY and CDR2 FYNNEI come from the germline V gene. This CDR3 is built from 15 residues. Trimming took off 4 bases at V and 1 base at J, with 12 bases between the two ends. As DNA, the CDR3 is TGTGCCAGCAGTGTGTCGGGGTTGGGCACAGATACGCAGTATTTT. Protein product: CASSVSGLGTDTQYF. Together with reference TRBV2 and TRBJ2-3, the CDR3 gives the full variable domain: EPEVTQTPSHQVTQMGQEVILRCVPISNHLYFYWYRQILGQKVEFLVSFYNNEISEKSEIFDDQFSVERPDGSNFTLKIRSTKLEDSAMYFCASSVSGLGTDTQYFGPGTRLTVL.

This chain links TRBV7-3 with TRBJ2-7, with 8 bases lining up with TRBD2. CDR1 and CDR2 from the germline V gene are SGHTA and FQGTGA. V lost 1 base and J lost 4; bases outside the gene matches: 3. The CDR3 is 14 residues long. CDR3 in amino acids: CASSLNAGGYEQYF. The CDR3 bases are TGTGCCAGCAGCTTAAACGCGGGGGGTTACGAGCAGTACTTC.

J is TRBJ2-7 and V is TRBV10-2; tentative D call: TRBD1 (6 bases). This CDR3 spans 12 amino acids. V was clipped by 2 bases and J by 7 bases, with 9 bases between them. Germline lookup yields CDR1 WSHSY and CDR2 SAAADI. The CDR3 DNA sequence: TGCGCCAGCAGTGAGCCCGGGACAGAGCAGTACTTC. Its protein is CASSEPGTEQYF.

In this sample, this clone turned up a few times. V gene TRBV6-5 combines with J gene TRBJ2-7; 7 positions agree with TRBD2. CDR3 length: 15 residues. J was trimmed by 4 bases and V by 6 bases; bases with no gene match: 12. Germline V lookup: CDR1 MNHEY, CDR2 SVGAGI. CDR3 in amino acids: CASSLSGGRAYEQYF. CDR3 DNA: TGTGCCAGCAGCCTATCGGGAGGCCGCGCTTACGAGCAGTACTTC.

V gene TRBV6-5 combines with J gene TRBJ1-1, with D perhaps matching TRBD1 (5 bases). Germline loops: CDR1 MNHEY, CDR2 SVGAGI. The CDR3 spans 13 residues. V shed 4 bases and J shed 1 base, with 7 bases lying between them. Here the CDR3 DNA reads TGTGCCAGCAGTTGGACAAGGAACACTGAAGCTTTCTTT. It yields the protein CASSWTRNTEAFF.

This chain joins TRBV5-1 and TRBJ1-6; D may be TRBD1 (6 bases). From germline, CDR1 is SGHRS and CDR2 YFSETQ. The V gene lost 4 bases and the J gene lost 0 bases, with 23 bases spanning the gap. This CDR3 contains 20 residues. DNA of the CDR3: TGCGCCAGCAGCCTGAGGGCTCAGGGGAGGCAAAGCTCCTATAATTCACCCCTCCACTTT. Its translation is CASSLRAQGRQSSYNSPLHF.

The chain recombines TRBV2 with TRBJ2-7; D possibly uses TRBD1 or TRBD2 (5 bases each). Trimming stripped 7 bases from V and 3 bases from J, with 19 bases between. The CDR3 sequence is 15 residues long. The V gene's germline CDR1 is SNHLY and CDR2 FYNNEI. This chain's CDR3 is CASTTSGTALYEQYF. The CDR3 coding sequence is TGTGCCAGCACCACCTCCGGGACGGCACTCTACGAGCAGTACTTC.

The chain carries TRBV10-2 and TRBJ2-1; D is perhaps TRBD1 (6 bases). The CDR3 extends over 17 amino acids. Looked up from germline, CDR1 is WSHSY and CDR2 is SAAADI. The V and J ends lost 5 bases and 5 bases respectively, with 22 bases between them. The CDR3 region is CASSHQGTQGFDNEQFF. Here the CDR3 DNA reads TGCGCCAGCAGTCACCAAGGGACACAGGGATTTGACAATGAGCAGTTCTTC.